A single sample is the source of the 2 T cell receptor beta chains below, sequenced in a study of CD8 T cells in ankylosing spondylitis. TCRdb independently ran MiXCR on the 5' RACE reads; one entry per CDR3 protein. There are under 300,000 distinct CDR3 sequences in the sample; about 20% occur only once, and approximately 33% lies in the top ten. Sample: blood, either unsorted or a sorted T cell fraction (not recorded which). The receptors originated from a male donor with ankylosing spondylitis or in good health (not recorded which).

This clonotype was counted at least ten times. V is TRBV29-1 and J is TRBJ2-3; 7 positions agree with TRBD1. Germline-derived CDR1 and CDR2 are SQVTM and ANQGSEA. The J segment lost 0 bases and the V segment lost 0 bases, leaving 6 bases of the junction unmatched. The CDR3 sequence is 16 residues long. The CDR3 DNA follows: TGCAGCGTTGAAGACGCCCGGGACAGTAGCACAGATACGCAGTATTTT. This sequence encodes CSVEDARDSSTDTQYF.

The chain uses TRBV4-3 and TRBJ2-3, with D hard to call. Germline CDR1 LGHNA, CDR2 YSLEER. The CDR3 contains 14 residues. The V and J ends lost 3 bases and 1 base respectively, with 8 bases between them. The CDR3 DNA is TGCGCCAGCAGCCAGTGGACGGGCACAGATACGCAGTATTTT. Its translation: CASSQWTGTDTQYF.